Shown below are 24 T cell receptor beta chains from a single sample sequenced in a study of radiation and T cells in renal cell carcinoma. Time point meaning: baseline pretreatment blood. Treatment denoted: 15 Gy SBRT to primary tumor, nephrectomy 4 weeks later. TCRdb's table, derived via immunoSEQ multiplex PCR, lists solely in-frame clones and lacks some. The table lists some 100,000 clones, about 79% of them singletons. Sequenced here: blood, sampled from a patient whose treatment included radiotherapy and nephrectomy. The receptors shown here come from a man in his 60s with renal cell carcinoma.

CDR3 loop: CASSSRTGGNQPQHF. The CDR3 nucleotides are TGTGCCAGTAGTTCCAGGACAGGAGGCAATCAGCCCCAGCATTTT. The V and J genes are TRBV19 and TRBJ1-5; 7 nucleotides agree with TRBD1. V lost 5 bases, J lost 2 bases, and 6 bases stayed unmatched. The CDR3 loop spans 15 amino acids. Germline assignment: CDR1 LNHDA and CDR2 SQIVND (reference sequence).

The chain couples TRBV19 to TRBJ1-1; D uncertain. Between the trimmed V and J ends, which lost 8 bases and 1 base, there was a span of 11 bases. Germline V CDR1 and CDR2: LNHDA, SQIVND (reference sequence). The CDR3 is made up of 13 amino acids. The CDR3: CASGLGSNTEAFF. The CDR3 nucleotides read TGTGCCAGTGGGCTGGGATCGAACACTGAAGCTTTCTTT.

The CDR3 region has the DNA TGTGCCAGCAGCCCCTACCACACAGATACGCAGTATTTT. Residues: CASSPYHTDTQYF. This chain joins TRBV11-3 and TRBJ2-3; D is unclear. CDR1 and CDR2 from the germline V gene are SGHNT and YENEEA. V was pared by 5 bases and J by 2 bases, with 8 bases between. The CDR3 totals 13 residues.

The V and J genes are TRBV27 and TRBJ1-2; tentative D call: TRBD1 (6 bases). The V gene's germline CDR1 is MNHEY and CDR2 SMNVEV (reference sequence). With 4 bases removed from V and 5 bases from J, the gap between germline ends came to 14 bases. The CDR3 contains 14 residues. CDR3 amino acids: CASSYGGPGYGYTF. The CDR3 bases are TGTGCCAGCAGTTATGGGGGGCCGGGATATGGCTACACCTTC.

This sequence joins TRBV10-3 and TRBJ2-2; possibly TRBD1 for D (5 bases). The V and J ends lost 10 bases and 1 base respectively, with 13 bases between them. This CDR3 comprises 14 residues. Per the germline V gene, CDR1 is ENHRY and CDR2 is SYGVKD. The DNA of the CDR3 is TGTGCCACCAAGACAGAGCTGAACACCGGGGAGCTGTTTTTT. It is translated as CATKTELNTGELFF.

This chain uses TRBV6-1 with TRBJ1-3, with D hard to call. The germline V and J ends were trimmed by 0 bases and 7 bases, with 7 bases remaining between them. The CDR3 sequence is 13 residues long. Per germline, CDR1 MNHNS and CDR2 SASEGT. This chain's CDR3 is CASSEAGPNTIYF. In DNA, the CDR3 is TGTGCCAGCAGTGAAGCCGGCCCGAACACCATATATTTT.

This clone was detected only once. The chain combines TRBV7-9 with TRBJ1-2; a possible D gene is TRBD1 (6 bases). With 5 bases removed from V and 3 bases from J, the gap between germline ends came to 13 bases. Germline V gene sequence: CDR1 SEHNR, CDR2 FQNEAQ (reference sequence). This CDR3 is 14 amino acids long. CDR3 in amino acids: CASSPPGAHYGYTF. The CDR3 nucleotides are TGTGCCAGCAGCCCCCCAGGGGCCCACTATGGCTACACCTTC. Complete variable domain (other parts from reference TRBV7-9 and TRBJ1-2): DTGVSQNPRHKITKRGQNVTFRCDPISEHNRLYWYRQTLGQGPEFLTYFQNEAQLEKSRLLSDRFSAERPKGSFSTLEIQRTEQGDSAMYLCASSPPGAHYGYTFGSGTRLTVV.

J is TRBJ1-1 and V is TRBV9; D is uncertain. V was cut by 0 bases and J by 6 bases, with 12 bases left in between. CDR1 and CDR2 (germline): SGDLS, YYNGEE. There are 14 residues in the CDR3. The CDR3 nucleotides read TGTGCCAGCAGCGTAGTGGGAGGGAGGTCTGAAGCTTTCTTT. Encoded protein: CASSVVGGRSEAFF. The variable domain in full, with the rest retrieved from reference TRBV9 and TRBJ1-1, is DSGVTQTPKHLITATGQRVTLRCSPRSGDLSVYWYQQSLDQGLQFLIQYYNGEERAKGNILERFSAQQFPDLHSELNLSSLELGDSALYFCASSVVGGRSEAFFGQGTRLTVV.

In this sample, this clone turned up once. The chain employs TRBV4-3 and TRBJ2-7, with 8 bases aligning to TRBD2. V dropped 4 bases and J dropped 0; count of bases not matched to a gene: 8. Per germline, CDR1 LGHNA and CDR2 YSLEER. The length of the CDR3 is 16 residues. CDR3 loop: CASSRSLAASSYEQYF. The CDR3 DNA is TGCGCCAGCAGCCGCTCACTAGCGGCCAGCTCCTACGAGCAGTACTTC.

This rearrangement joins TRBV10-1 to TRBJ2-1; the D is unclear. The germline V gene encodes CDR1 WNHNN and CDR2 SYGVQD (reference sequence). The CDR3 has 13 amino acids. Trimming took off 0 bases at V and 9 bases at J, with 9 bases between the two ends. In nucleotides, the CDR3 is TGCGCCAGCAGTGAGTCAACAAACGCTGAGCAGTTCTTC. It encodes CASSESTNAEQFF.

The chain joins TRBV28 to TRBJ1-2; D is unclear. The CDR3 runs to 14 residues. Germline lookup yields CDR1 MDHEN and CDR2 SYDVKM. The V end was cut by 0 bases, the J end by 5 bases, with 10 bases between. CDR3 protein: CASSLWGTDYGYTF. Written as DNA, the CDR3 is TGTGCCAGCAGTTTATGGGGAACCGATTATGGCTACACCTTC.

This chain links TRBV25-1 with TRBJ1-4; the D gene is possibly TRBD1 (5 bases). This CDR3 comprises 15 residues. Germline V gene sequence: CDR1 MGHDK, CDR2 SYGVNS. The V end was cut by 7 bases, the J end by 0 bases, with 12 bases between. For the CDR3, the DNA is TGTGCCAGCACAGGGAAATGGGCAACTAATGAAAAACTGTTTTTT. This encodes CASTGKWATNEKLFF.

The chain is built from TRBV4-1 and TRBJ2-7; TRBD2 matches at 10 bases. The CDR3 is 15 residues long. Trimming removed 3 bases from V and 1 base from J; junction bases left unmatched: 3. Germline V gene data show CDR1 as MGHRA and CDR2 as YSYEKL. As DNA, the CDR3 is TGCGCCAGCAGCCAGAGGACTAGCGGATCCTACGAGCAGTACTTC. Protein sequence: CASSQRTSGSYEQYF.

V gene TRBV19 combines with J gene TRBJ1-1; D gene uncertain. CDR3 length equals 12 residues. CDR1 and CDR2 (germline): LNHDA, SQIVND (reference sequence). The V gene lost 3 bases and the J gene lost 8 bases, with 10 bases spanning the gap. CDR3 sequence (DNA): TGTGCCAGTAGTATCGGGGTTCAGGAAGCTTTCTTT. Protein product: CASSIGVQEAFF.

This clone came up a few times. The DNA of the CDR3 is TGTGCCAGCTGGGGGCGGGGTGAAGCTTTCTTT. Protein sequence: CASWGRGEAFF. The chain couples TRBV6-1 to TRBJ1-1, with D possibly being TRBD1 (6 bases). Germline V lookup: CDR1 MNHNS, CDR2 SASEGT. Trimming took 8 bases from V and 7 from J, leaving 11 bases between them. This CDR3 is built from 11 residues.

The rearrangement links TRBV20-1 to TRBJ1-1; D is unclear. This CDR3 contains 11 residues. Germline V gene sequence: CDR1 DFQATT, CDR2 SNEGSKA (reference sequence). Between the trimmed V and J ends, which lost 1 base and 10 bases, there was a span of 10 bases. DNA of the CDR3: TGCAGTGCTAGAGTTGACCGATCAGCTTTCTTT. It yields the protein CSARVDRSAFF.

As DNA, the CDR3 is TGTGCCAGCAGCCAGACAGGGGGCAACACCGGGGAGCTGTTTTTT. Its translation: CASSQTGGNTGELFF. The chain employs TRBV7-3 and TRBJ2-2; the match to TRBD1 covers 10 bases. With V trimmed by 5 bases and J by 2 bases, 2 bases remained unmatched. This CDR3 comprises 15 residues. In germline, CDR1 is SGHTA, CDR2 FQGTGA. Complete variable domain (other parts from reference TRBV7-3 and TRBJ2-2): GAGVSQTPSNKVTEKGKYVELRCDPISGHTALYWYRQSLGQGPEFLIYFQGTGAADDSGLPNDRFFAVRPEGSVSTLKIQRTERGDSAVYLCASSQTGGNTGELFFGEGSRLTVL.

This clone was seen a handful of times. The chain carries TRBV5-1 and TRBJ2-7, with D unresolved. The CDR3 is 14 amino acids. Germline-derived CDR1 and CDR2 are SGHRS and YFSETQ. The V gene lost 3 bases and the J gene lost 0 bases, with 10 bases spanning the gap. CDR3 sequence (DNA): TGCGCCAGCAGCTCAAGCCCGCCCTCCTACGAGCAGTACTTC. Its translation is CASSSSPPSYEQYF.

This clone was picked up one time. This rearrangement joins TRBV7-3 to TRBJ2-1; D tentatively fits TRBD1 or TRBD2 (6 bases each). Germline lookup yields CDR1 SGHTA and CDR2 FQGTGA. The CDR3 has 15 amino acids. The V gene lost 5 bases and the J gene lost 6 bases, with 17 bases spanning the gap. The CDR3 DNA sequence: TGTGCCAGCAGCCCGGGGGCCGAGCGTGGCAATGAGCAGTTCTTC. It is translated as CASSPGAERGNEQFF.

This clone was counted once. V is TRBV4-1 and J is TRBJ2-1; 9 nucleotides line up with TRBD2. Germline assignment: CDR1 MGHRA and CDR2 YSYEKL. Trimming took 0 bases from V and 3 from J; bases not matched to a gene: 6. The CDR3 is 17 amino acids. CDR3 in amino acids: CASSQDGAGGFYNEQFF. Written as DNA, the CDR3 is TGCGCCAGCAGCCAAGACGGAGCGGGAGGATTCTACAATGAGCAGTTCTTC.

The chain is built from TRBV27 and TRBJ2-6; D is undetermined. The V gene lost 3 bases and the J gene lost 4 bases, with 10 bases spanning the gap. Looked up from germline, CDR1 is MNHEY and CDR2 is SMNVEV (reference sequence). The length of the CDR3 is 15 residues. The CDR3 is CASSLMGIGANVLTF. DNA of the CDR3: TGTGCCAGCAGTTTGATGGGAATAGGGGCCAACGTCCTGACTTTC. Combining the CDR3 with reference TRBV27 and TRBJ2-6 gives the whole variable domain EAQVTQNPRYLITVTGKKLTVTCSQNMNHEYMSWYRQDPGLGLRQIYYSMNVEVTDKGDVPEGYKVSRKEKRNFPLILESPSPNQTSLYFCASSLMGIGANVLTFGAGSRLTVL.

This sequence joins TRBV19 and TRBJ2-5; D assignment may be TRBD1 or TRBD2 (5 bases each). CDR3 length equals 13 residues. V dropped 11 bases and J dropped 2 bases, with 15 bases sitting between them. Germline CDR1 reads LNHDA; CDR2 reads SQIVND (reference sequence). The CDR3 DNA reads as TGTGCCTCCTCGGGGCGGATTCAAGAGACCCAGTACTTC. Translation: CASSGRIQETQYF.

The sample holds one count of this clone. V usage is TRBV11-3 and J usage is TRBJ2-1; TRBD2 agrees at 11 bases. The ends lost 1 base at V and 5 bases at J; junction bases unmatched: 4. Germline loops: CDR1 SGHNT, CDR2 YENEEA. The CDR3 loop spans 16 amino acids. The CDR3 coding sequence is TGTGCCAGCAGCTTAGTACTAGCGGGAGTGCACAATGAGCAGTTCTTC. Its protein is CASSLVLAGVHNEQFF. Using reference TRBV11-3 and TRBJ2-1 for the parts outside the CDR3, the full variable domain is EAGVVQSPRYKIIEKKQPVAFWCNPISGHNTLYWYLQNLGQGPELLIRYENEEAVDDSQLPKDRFSAERLKGVDSTLKIQPAELGDSAVYLCASSLVLAGVHNEQFFGPGTRLTVL.

The chain is built from TRBV5-1 and TRBJ2-1; 8 bases line up with TRBD2. This CDR3 has 16 residues. Germline CDR1 is SGHRS and CDR2 is YFSETQ. The trim removed 4 bases at V and 6 bases at J, leaving 12 bases unmatched. CDR3 sequence: CASSPVAGLGTNEQFF. The CDR3 coding sequence is TGCGCCAGCAGCCCTGTAGCGGGACTAGGAACCAATGAGCAGTTCTTC.